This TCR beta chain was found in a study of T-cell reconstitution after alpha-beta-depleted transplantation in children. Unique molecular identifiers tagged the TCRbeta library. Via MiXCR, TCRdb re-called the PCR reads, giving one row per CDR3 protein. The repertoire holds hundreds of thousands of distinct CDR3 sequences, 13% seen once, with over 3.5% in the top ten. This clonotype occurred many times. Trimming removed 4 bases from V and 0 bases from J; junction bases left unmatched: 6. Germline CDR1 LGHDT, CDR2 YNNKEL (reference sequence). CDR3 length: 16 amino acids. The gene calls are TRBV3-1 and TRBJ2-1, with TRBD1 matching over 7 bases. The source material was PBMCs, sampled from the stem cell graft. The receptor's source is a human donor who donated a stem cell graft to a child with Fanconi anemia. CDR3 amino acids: CASSRQGQSSYNEQFF. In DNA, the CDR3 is TGTGCCAGCAGCCGACAGGGCCAGAGCTCCTACAATGAGCAGTTCTTC.